This TCR beta chain is from a study of T cell repertoires in ileal Crohn's disease. General study results and limits: Compared with CD4 T cells, sorted CD8 cells carried more expanded clones. Compared with non-smokers, active smokers at surgery showed more clonal expansions.

This table comes from immunoSEQ multiplex PCR, and its TCRdb copy is limited to in-frame clones, with some not included. The sample records tens of thousands of clones, around 80% being singletons. Included were adult ileal or ileocolonic Crohn's patients indicated for ileocolonic resection. Comment on this clone: Its antigen is unknown.

Trimming shortened V by 1 base and J by 0 bases, and 13 bases separated the two germline ends. Looked up from germline, CDR1 is MGHRA and CDR2 is YSYEKL. The CDR3 length is 16 residues. Sequences were obtained from ileal tissue. The source of this sequence is an adult with Crohn's disease. The chain combines TRBV4-1 with TRBJ2-7; maybe TRBD1 (5 bases). CDR3 amino acids: CASSQVGLTGSYEQYF. The CDR3 nucleotides are TGCGCCAGCAGCCAAGTGGGGCTGACTGGCTCCTACGAGCAGTACTTC.